This T cell receptor beta chain originates from a study of T cell responses to AZD1222 COVID-19 vaccine (dated by TCRdb to the early 2020s). About the investigation overall: AZD1222 recipients given second doses at about 4 weeks or at about 12 weeks were pooled, since spike-specific TCR depth and breadth were not found to differ between the two schedules. TCR sequencing covered fewer than 250 trial participants: 200 to 210 given two doses of AZD1222 and about 26 given two doses of MenACWY control vaccine. Trial participants were enrolled into age subgroups of 18-55, 56-69 and 70-plus years, which contained about 160, 30 and 59 TCR-sequenced participants, respectively.

Sample time point, as interpreted from the label and publication: baseline before first vaccination. Samples from vaccinated people were obtained from the UK trials COV001 and COV002, which included a single-blind randomized controlled phase 2/3 trial of AZD1222 (ChAdOx1 nCoV-19) in healthy adults. For TCRbeta chain sequencing, PBMC samples were collected from trial participants at day 0 and at day 28 after the second dose. The CDR3 regions of human TCRbeta chains were analyzed by immunosequencing. In the paper's pipeline: TCRs in the repertoires were compared against a reference library of SARS-CoV-2-specific TCRs that had been generated with the MIRA antigen-specificity platform. Breadth meant the fraction of unique TCRs that were SARS-CoV-2-associated, whereas depth meant the fraction of total T cells that were SARS-CoV-2-associated. Using the MIRA data, each spike-specific TCR was mapped to the spike region that the TCR reacts to and placed in a CD4 or CD8 class. Log10-transformed breadth and depth values were compared by one-way ANOVA with Sidak's multiple comparisons tests. This immuneACCESS table, as held by TCRdb, lists in-frame sequences with V and J called but not all clones. Of the missing ones, under half trace to an unresolved V gene in checked studies; the others have no known cause. The V and J calls and clone size are taken from that table; D and trimming were inferred from the DNA. A total of approximately 180,000 clones appear in this sample, 70% to 90% of them only once. The ten largest clonotypes hold approximately 8% of the sample.

A word on this clone: No cognate antigen has been identified for it. Per-base qualities were not stored, and no clone one base away is much larger.

According to the germline V gene (reference sequence), CDR1 reads LNHDA and CDR2 reads SQIVND. The CDR3 covers 13 residues, taking in both the cysteine and the phenylalanine. Left in the record is the CDR3 DNA by itself, 39 bases read in frame from the first base. Trimming removed 4 bases from V and 3 bases from J, leaving 10 bases between the germline ends. Overall study results and their limits: No day 14 peak-response samples were available, so repertoires were characterized only after the peak T cell response. Conclusions about previously exposed vaccinees are limited, since just 6 or 7 AZD1222 recipients were seropositive for SARS-CoV-2 at baseline. CD4 TCRs associated with the vaccine covered the entire spike protein, and the dominant responses were in regions 160-218 and 743-854. After two AZD1222 doses, spike-specific TCR breadth and depth were significantly higher than at day 0 and than in MenACWY recipients. In the small 56-69-year group, the increase in depth fell short of significance, most likely because of low power. Reportedly, almost half of the unique spike-specific TCRs recognized epitopes lying outside the regions that are mutated in the B.1.351 and B.1.1.7 variants. Participants were mostly white British, with more females than males. The authors suggested clonal diversity may have been underestimated.

The chain is made from TRBV19 and TRBJ2-7; the D gene cannot be named for sure. The sequencing used peripheral blood, collected on day 0 of AZD1222 vaccination. This clonotype originated in an adult in good health. The nucleotides read TGTGCCAGTAGTAAGGATGGCAACTACGAGCAGTACTTC. This yields the protein CASSKDGNYEQYF.